Below, 20 T cell receptor beta chains from the same sample are listed, as sequenced in a study of cytomegalovirus exposure and HLA in healthy donors. It was with 60 Vbeta and 13 Jbeta primers that the PCR ran. Assay used: immunoSEQ multiplex PCR; TCRdb lists only in-frame clones, some missing. Found here are about 130,000 clones, more than 65% of them singletons; the top ten hold roughly 2.7%. Sample: PBMCs. Receptors originate from a man in his fifties in good health and CMV-seronegative.

This rearrangement joins TRBV2 to TRBJ2-5; D is possibly TRBD1 (5 bases). Germline loops: CDR1 SNHLY, CDR2 FYNNEI. Trimming left V 1 base short and J 4 bases short, with 7 bases between. The CDR3 totals 13 residues. The CDR3 DNA reads TGTGCCAGCAGTGAAGGTCAGGGAGAGACCCAGTACTTC. Translation gives CASSEGQGETQYF. Based on the CDR3 plus reference TRBV2 and TRBJ2-5, the full variable domain is EPEVTQTPSHQVTQMGQEVILRCVPISNHLYFYWYRQILGQKVEFLVSFYNNEISEKSEIFDDQFSVERPDGSNFTLKIRSTKLEDSAMYFCASSEGQGETQYFGPGTRLLVL.

This chain links TRBV7-2 with TRBJ2-2; possible D gene TRBD2, 6 bases. The CDR3 runs to 15 residues. Germline CDR1 is SGHTA and CDR2 is FQGNSA. Trimming took off 2 bases at V and 5 bases at J, with 12 bases between the two ends. The CDR3 nucleotides are TGTGCCAGCAGCTTAATGCGGGGTGGGACCGGGGAGCTGTTTTTT. This gives the protein CASSLMRGGTGELFF.

A word on this clone: A read error may produce the germline difference seen at one junction end. This specimen includes other DNA sequences encoding the same CDR3. The J gene is TRBJ1-2, the V gene TRBV30; weak D call: TRBD1 (6 bases). CDR1 is GTSNPN and CDR2 is SVGIG in the germline V gene (reference sequence). There are 14 residues in the CDR3. This chain's CDR3 is CAWRHIRGNYGYTF. CDR3 in DNA: TGTGCCTGGAGACATATTAGGGGGAACTATGGCTACACTTTC.

J is TRBJ2-3 and V is TRBV4-2; D perhaps matches TRBD1 (5 bases). The V gene's germline CDR1 is LGHNA and CDR2 YNFKEQ. The V gene lost 3 bases and the J gene lost 3 bases, with 16 bases spanning the gap. The CDR3 runs 16 residues. CDR3 in amino acids: CASSQEGASNTDTQYF. CDR3 nucleotides: TGTGCCAGCAGCCAGGAAGGGGCCAGTAATACAGATACGCAGTATTTT.

This clone was detected only a few times. This chain links TRBV29-1 with TRBJ2-7; possible D gene TRBD1, 5 bases. This CDR3 has 11 residues. Germline assignment: CDR1 SQVTM and CDR2 ANQGSEA. The ends were cut back, 4 bases at V and 2 bases at J, with 6 bases in the middle. The CDR3: CSVAGTYEQYF. As DNA, the CDR3 is TGCAGCGTTGCAGGGACCTACGAGCAGTACTTC.

The rearrangement links TRBV28 to TRBJ1-4; D is unclear. The germline V gene encodes CDR1 MDHEN and CDR2 SYDVKM. V was clipped by 6 bases and J by 7 bases, with 12 bases between them. The CDR3 extends over 13 amino acids. The CDR3 spells CASRSRLSEKLFF. The CDR3 region has the DNA TGTGCCAGCAGATCGAGGCTGAGTGAAAAACTGTTTTTT.

The gene calls are TRBV18 and TRBJ1-3, with 8 positions matching TRBD1. This CDR3 spans 17 amino acids. J lost 3 bases, V lost 0 bases, and 7 bases had no gene match. Germline CDR1 is KGHSH and CDR2 is LQKENI. The CDR3 DNA reads as TGTGCCAGCTCACCACCACGAAACACAGGGGGTGGAAACACCATATATTTT. It yields the protein CASSPPRNTGGGNTIYF. The full variable domain, completed using reference TRBV18 and TRBJ1-3, is NAGVMQNPRHLVRRRGQEARLRCSPMKGHSHVYWYRQLPEEGLKFMVYLQKENIIDESGMPKERFSAEFPKEGPSILRIQQVVRGDSAAYFCASSPPRNTGGGNTIYFGEGSWLTVV.

The V call is TRBV27, the J call TRBJ1-5, with 10 bases matching TRBD1. V dropped 6 bases and J dropped 6; count of bases not matched to a gene: 2. Germline CDR1 is MNHEY and CDR2 is SMNVEV (reference sequence). CDR3 length: 13 residues. The CDR3 loop is CASSRQGAQPQHF. CDR3 DNA sequence: TGTGCCAGCAGCAGACAGGGGGCTCAGCCCCAGCATTTT.

The table lists this clone with a few counts. The chain combines TRBV9 with TRBJ2-7; D uncertain. This CDR3 contains 14 residues. V shed 0 bases and J shed 0 bases, with 7 bases lying between them. Germline values: CDR1 SGDLS, CDR2 YYNGEE. CDR3 in DNA: TGTGCCAGCAGCGTAGATGGCGGCTCCTACGAGCAGTACTTC. Protein product: CASSVDGGSYEQYF.

As regards this clone: The sample has other DNA sequences that encode this CDR3 too. The rearrangement uses TRBV29-1 and TRBJ2-5; 13 bases line up with TRBD2. Trimming cost V 3 bases and J 3 bases; bases outside gene matches: 1. This CDR3 contains 14 residues. The V gene's germline CDR1 is SQVTM and CDR2 ANQGSEA. In DNA form, the CDR3 reads TGCAGCGTTGAGGGACTAGCGGGGAAAGAGACCCAGTACTTC. Translated, it gives CSVEGLAGKETQYF.

This clone was seen just once. The rearrangement joins TRBV30 to TRBJ1-2, with D possibly matching TRBD1 (5 bases). V lost 1 base, J lost 4 bases, and 19 bases lay in between. The V gene's germline CDR1 is GTSNPN and CDR2 SVGIG (reference sequence). CDR3 length: 16 residues. CDR3 region: CAWSGLFRGFGYGYTF. CDR3 DNA sequence: TGTGCCTGGAGTGGCCTTTTTCGGGGGTTTGGCTATGGCTACACCTTC. Full variable domain (outside the CDR3, taken from reference TRBV30 and TRBJ1-2): SQTIHQWPATLVQPVGSPLSLECTVEGTSNPNLYWYRQAAGRGLQLLFYSVGIGQISSEVPQNLSASRPQDRQFILSSKKLLLSDSGFYLCAWSGLFRGFGYGYTFGSGTRLTVV.

The chain uses TRBV2 and TRBJ1-5; D ambiguous. CDR1 and CDR2 from the germline V gene are SNHLY and FYNNEI. This CDR3 has 15 amino acids. Trimming stripped 8 bases from V and 2 bases from J, with 16 bases between. The CDR3 sequence is CASSPEVWRNQPQHF. DNA of the CDR3: TGTGCCAGCTCCCCGGAGGTTTGGCGCAATCAGCCCCAGCATTTT.

This chain uses TRBV18 with TRBJ1-4; D is undetermined. CDR3 length equals 15 residues. V was trimmed by 6 bases and J by 0 bases, leaving 11 bases between them. Germline V gives CDR1 KGHSH, CDR2 LQKENI. The CDR3 DNA reads TGTGCCAGCTCCGCCGAGGGTGCAACTAATGAAAAACTGTTTTTT. Protein sequence: CASSAEGATNEKLFF.

The chain recombines TRBV10-2 with TRBJ1-5, with D uncertain. Germline V gene lookup returns CDR1 WSHSY and CDR2 SAAADI. Trimming removed 0 bases at V and 6 bases at J, with 6 bases between. This CDR3 comprises 13 residues. Written as DNA, the CDR3 is TGCGCCAGCAGTGAGTCGGGCTCTCAGCCCCAGCATTTT. It translates to CASSESGSQPQHF.

This rearrangement joins TRBV6-4 to TRBJ1-5; perhaps TRBD1 as D (6 bases). This CDR3 is 19 amino acids long. Germline V gives CDR1 MRHNA, CDR2 SNTAGT. Trimming took off 10 bases at V and 0 bases at J, with 28 bases between the two ends. For the CDR3, the DNA is TGTGCCACCCACCCCTTCGTACGACAGGAGTCCTATAGCAATCAGCCCCAGCATTTT. This sequence encodes CATHPFVRQESYSNQPQHF.

The chain has TRBV7-3 and TRBJ2-1, with 7 bases matching TRBD2. Germline V CDR1 and CDR2: SGHTA, FQGTGA. This CDR3 comprises 15 residues. The trim removed 3 bases at V and 5 bases at J, leaving 7 bases unmatched. CDR3 sequence (DNA): TGTGCCAGCAGCTTCAGTGCTAGCGGAGACAATGAGCAGTTCTTC. It is translated as CASSFSASGDNEQFF.

In this sample, this clone turned up a few times. The rearrangement joins TRBV2 to TRBJ2-2; 10 positions agree with TRBD1. Germline assignment: CDR1 SNHLY and CDR2 FYNNEI. The V gene end was trimmed by 3 bases and the J gene end by 7 bases; junction bases not matched to a gene: 14. This CDR3 has 18 residues. In DNA form, the CDR3 reads TGTGCCAGCAGTGATATGCGGACAGGGGGGAGTCTAGGCGGGGAGCTGTTTTTT. Translating gives CASSDMRTGGSLGGELFF.

The V and J genes are TRBV2 and TRBJ1-2; TRBD1 is a possible D gene (6 bases). Germline CDR1 SNHLY, CDR2 FYNNEI. Trimming shortened V by 9 bases and J by 6 bases, and 11 bases separated the two germline ends. The CDR3 covers 11 residues. For the CDR3, the DNA is TGTGCCAGGGGGACATTGGATGGCTACACCTTC. It is translated as CARGTLDGYTF.

In its sample, this clone was seen a few times. The chain links TRBV6-6 to TRBJ2-6; 7 bases fit TRBD1. There are 15 residues in the CDR3. V gave up 5 bases and J gave up 2 bases; unmatched junction bases: 3. Germline V gives CDR1 MNHNY, CDR2 SVGAGI (reference sequence). The CDR3 region is CASSPDRAGANVLTF. The CDR3 coding sequence is TGTGCCAGCAGTCCAGACAGGGCTGGGGCCAACGTCCTGACTTTC.

This clone was recorded a few times. The chain employs TRBV6-1 and TRBJ1-5, with D possibly matching TRBD1 (5 bases). There are 15 residues in the CDR3. Per the germline V gene, CDR1 is MNHNS and CDR2 is SASEGT. V was clipped by 1 base and J by 2 bases, with 9 bases between them. CDR3 in DNA: TGTGCCAGCAGTGAAGGGCAGGGCGGCAATCAGCCCCAGCATTTT. Residues: CASSEGQGGNQPQHF.